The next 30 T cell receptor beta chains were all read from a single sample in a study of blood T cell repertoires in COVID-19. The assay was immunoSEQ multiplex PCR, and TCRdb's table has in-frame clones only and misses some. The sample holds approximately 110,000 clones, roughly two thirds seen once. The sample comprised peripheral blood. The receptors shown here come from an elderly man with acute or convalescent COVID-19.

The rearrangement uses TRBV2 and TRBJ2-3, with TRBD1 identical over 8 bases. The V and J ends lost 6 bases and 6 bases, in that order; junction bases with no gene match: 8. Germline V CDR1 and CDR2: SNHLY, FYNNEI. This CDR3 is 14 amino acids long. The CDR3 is CASRLGQAGDTQYF. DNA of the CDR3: TGTGCCAGCAGACTGGGACAGGCTGGGGATACGCAGTATTTT.

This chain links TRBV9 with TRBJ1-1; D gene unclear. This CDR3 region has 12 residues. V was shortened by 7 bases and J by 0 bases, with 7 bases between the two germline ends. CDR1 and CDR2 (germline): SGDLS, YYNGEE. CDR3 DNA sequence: TGTGCCAGCTCCCCATTGAACACTGAAGCTTTCTTT. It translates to CASSPLNTEAFF. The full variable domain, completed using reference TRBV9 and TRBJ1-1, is DSGVTQTPKHLITATGQRVTLRCSPRSGDLSVYWYQQSLDQGLQFLIQYYNGEERAKGNILERFSAQQFPDLHSELNLSSLELGDSALYFCASSPLNTEAFFGQGTRLTVV.

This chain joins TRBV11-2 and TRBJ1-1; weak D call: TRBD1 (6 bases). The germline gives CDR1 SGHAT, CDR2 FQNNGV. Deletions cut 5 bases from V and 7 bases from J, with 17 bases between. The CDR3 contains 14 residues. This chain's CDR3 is CASSVRGGAGEAFF. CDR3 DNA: TGTGCCAGCAGCGTCCGCGGGGGGGCCGGTGAAGCTTTCTTT.

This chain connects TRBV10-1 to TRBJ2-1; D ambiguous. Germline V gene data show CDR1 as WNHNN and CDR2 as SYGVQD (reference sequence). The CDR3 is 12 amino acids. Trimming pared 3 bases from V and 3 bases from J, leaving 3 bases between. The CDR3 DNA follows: TGCGCCAGCAGTGACAACTACAATGAGCAGTTCTTC. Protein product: CASSDNYNEQFF.

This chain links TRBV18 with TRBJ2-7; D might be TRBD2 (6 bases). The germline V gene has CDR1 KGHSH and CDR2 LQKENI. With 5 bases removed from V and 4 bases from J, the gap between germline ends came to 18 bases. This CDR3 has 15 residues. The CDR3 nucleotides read TGTGCCAGCTCAAGGAGGGCCAAGGGATTTTACGAGCAGTACTTC. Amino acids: CASSRRAKGFYEQYF.

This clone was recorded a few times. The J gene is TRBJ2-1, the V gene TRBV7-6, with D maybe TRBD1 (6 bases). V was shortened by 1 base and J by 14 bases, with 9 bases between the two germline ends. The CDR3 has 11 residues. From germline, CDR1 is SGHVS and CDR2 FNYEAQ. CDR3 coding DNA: TGTGCCAGCAGCTTAGACAGGGATAAGTTCTTC. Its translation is CASSLDRDKFF.

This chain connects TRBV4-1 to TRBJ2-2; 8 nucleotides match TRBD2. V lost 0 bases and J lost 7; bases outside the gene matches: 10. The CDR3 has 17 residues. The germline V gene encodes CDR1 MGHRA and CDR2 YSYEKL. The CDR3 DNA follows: TGCGCCAGCAGCCAAGATGAGAAGCGGGAGTGGATCGGGGAGCTGTTTTTT. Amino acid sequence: CASSQDEKREWIGELFF.

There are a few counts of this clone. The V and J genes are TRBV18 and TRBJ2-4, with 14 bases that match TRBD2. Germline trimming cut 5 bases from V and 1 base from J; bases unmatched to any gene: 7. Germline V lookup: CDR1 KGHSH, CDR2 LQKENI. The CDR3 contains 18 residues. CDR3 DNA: TGTGCCAGCTCATCGGTGGGACTAGCGGGAGTTGCCAAAAACATTCAGTACTTC. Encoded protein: CASSSVGLAGVAKNIQYF.

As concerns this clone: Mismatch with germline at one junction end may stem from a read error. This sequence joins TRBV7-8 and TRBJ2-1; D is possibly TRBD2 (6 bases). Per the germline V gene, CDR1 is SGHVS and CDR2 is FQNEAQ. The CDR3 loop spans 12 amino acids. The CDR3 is CASSPRAGGRVF. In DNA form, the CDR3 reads TGTGCCAGCAGCCCTAGAGCCGGGGGAAGGGTCTTC.

The CDR3 loop reads CASSEIRAGVTDTQYF. For the CDR3, the DNA is TGTGCCAGCAGTGAAATAAGGGCGGGAGTGACAGATACGCAGTATTTT. The rearrangement joins TRBV2 to TRBJ2-3; 7 nucleotides agree with TRBD2. V shed 2 bases and J 3 bases; nucleotides not matched to a gene: 8. The CDR3 is 16 residues long. Germline CDR1 is SNHLY and CDR2 is FYNNEI. The whole variable domain, remainder taken from reference TRBV2 and TRBJ2-3, is EPEVTQTPSHQVTQMGQEVILRCVPISNHLYFYWYRQILGQKVEFLVSFYNNEISEKSEIFDDQFSVERPDGSNFTLKIRSTKLEDSAMYFCASSEIRAGVTDTQYFGPGTRLTVL.

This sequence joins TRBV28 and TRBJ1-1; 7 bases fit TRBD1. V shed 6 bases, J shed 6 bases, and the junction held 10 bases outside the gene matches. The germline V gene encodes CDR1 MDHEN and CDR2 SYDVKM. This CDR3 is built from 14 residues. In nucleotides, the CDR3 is TGTGCCAGCAGATCAGGGGGGCAGAGGGCTGAAGCTTTCTTT. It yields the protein CASRSGGQRAEAFF.

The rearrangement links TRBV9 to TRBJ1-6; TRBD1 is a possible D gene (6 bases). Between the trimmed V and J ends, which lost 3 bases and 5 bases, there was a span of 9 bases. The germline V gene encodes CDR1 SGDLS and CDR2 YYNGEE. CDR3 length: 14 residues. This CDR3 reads CASSEAGDNSPLHF. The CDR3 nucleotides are TGTGCCAGCAGCGAGGCAGGGGATAATTCACCCCTCCACTTT. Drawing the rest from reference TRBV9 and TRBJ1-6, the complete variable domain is DSGVTQTPKHLITATGQRVTLRCSPRSGDLSVYWYQQSLDQGLQFLIQYYNGEERAKGNILERFSAQQFPDLHSELNLSSLELGDSALYFCASSEAGDNSPLHFGNGTRLTVT.

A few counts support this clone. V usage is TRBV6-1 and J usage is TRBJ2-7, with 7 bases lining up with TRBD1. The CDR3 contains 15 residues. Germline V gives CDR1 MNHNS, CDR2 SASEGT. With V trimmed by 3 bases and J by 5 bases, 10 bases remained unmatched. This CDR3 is CASSDGETGSDEQYF. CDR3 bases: TGTGCCAGCAGTGACGGCGAGACAGGGAGCGACGAGCAGTACTTC.

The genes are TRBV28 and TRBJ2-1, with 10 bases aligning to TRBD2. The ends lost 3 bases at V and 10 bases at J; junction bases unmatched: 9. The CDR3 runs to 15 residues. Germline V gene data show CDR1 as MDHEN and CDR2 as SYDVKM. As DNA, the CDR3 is TGTGCCAGCAGTTTTAGCGGGAGGCAGGGGGGAGAGCAGTTCTTC. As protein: CASSFSGRQGGEQFF.

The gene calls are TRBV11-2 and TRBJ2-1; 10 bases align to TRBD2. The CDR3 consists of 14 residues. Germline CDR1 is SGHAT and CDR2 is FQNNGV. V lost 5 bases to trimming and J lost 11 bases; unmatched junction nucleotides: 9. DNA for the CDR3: TGTGCCAGCAGCCCCCTGCAGACTAGCGGGCAGCAGTTCTTC. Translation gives CASSPLQTSGQQFF.

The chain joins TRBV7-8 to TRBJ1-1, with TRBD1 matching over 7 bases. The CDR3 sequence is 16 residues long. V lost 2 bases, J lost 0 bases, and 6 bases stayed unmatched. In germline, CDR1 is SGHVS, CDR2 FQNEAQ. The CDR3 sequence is CASSLLQGSMNTEAFF. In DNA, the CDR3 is TGTGCCAGCAGCTTATTACAGGGGAGTATGAACACTGAAGCTTTCTTT.

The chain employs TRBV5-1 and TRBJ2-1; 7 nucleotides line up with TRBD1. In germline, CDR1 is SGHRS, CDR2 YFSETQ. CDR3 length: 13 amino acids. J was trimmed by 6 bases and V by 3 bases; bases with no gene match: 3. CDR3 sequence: CASSWDRGNEQFF. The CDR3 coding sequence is TGCGCCAGCAGCTGGGACAGAGGCAATGAGCAGTTCTTC. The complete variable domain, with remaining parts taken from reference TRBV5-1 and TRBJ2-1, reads KAGVTQTPRYLIKTRGQQVTLSCSPISGHRSVSWYQQTPGQGLQFLFEYFSETQRNKGNFPGRFSGRQFSNSRSEMNVSTLELGDSALYLCASSWDRGNEQFFGPGTRLTVL.

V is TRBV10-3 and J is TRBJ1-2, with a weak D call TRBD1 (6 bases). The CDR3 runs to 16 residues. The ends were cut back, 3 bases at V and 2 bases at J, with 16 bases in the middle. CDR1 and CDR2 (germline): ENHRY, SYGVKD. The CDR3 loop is CAISDPGEGGNYGYTF. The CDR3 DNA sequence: TGTGCCATCAGTGATCCAGGCGAGGGGGGGAACTATGGCTACACCTTC.

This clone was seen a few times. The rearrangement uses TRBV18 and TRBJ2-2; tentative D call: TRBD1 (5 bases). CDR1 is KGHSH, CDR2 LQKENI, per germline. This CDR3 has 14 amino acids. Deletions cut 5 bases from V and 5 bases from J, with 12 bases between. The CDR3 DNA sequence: TGTGCCAGCTCAAGACAGATGAATACCGGGGAGCTGTTTTTT. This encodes CASSRQMNTGELFF. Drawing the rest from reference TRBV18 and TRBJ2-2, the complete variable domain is NAGVMQNPRHLVRRRGQEARLRCSPMKGHSHVYWYRQLPEEGLKFMVYLQKENIIDESGMPKERFSAEFPKEGPSILRIQQVVRGDSAAYFCASSRQMNTGELFFGEGSRLTVL.

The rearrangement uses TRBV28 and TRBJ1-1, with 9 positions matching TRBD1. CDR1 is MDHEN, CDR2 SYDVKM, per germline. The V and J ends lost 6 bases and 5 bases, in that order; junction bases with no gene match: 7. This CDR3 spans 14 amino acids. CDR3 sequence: CASRTGTGRTEAFF. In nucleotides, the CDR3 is TGTGCCAGCAGAACCGGGACAGGGCGGACTGAAGCTTTCTTT.

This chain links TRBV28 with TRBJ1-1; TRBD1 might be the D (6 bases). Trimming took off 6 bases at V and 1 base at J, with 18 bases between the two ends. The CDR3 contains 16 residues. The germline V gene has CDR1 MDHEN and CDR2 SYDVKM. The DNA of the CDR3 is TGTGCCAGCAGGTTACCGCCAGGGGTAGGGAACACTGAAGCTTTCTTT. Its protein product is CASRLPPGVGNTEAFF.

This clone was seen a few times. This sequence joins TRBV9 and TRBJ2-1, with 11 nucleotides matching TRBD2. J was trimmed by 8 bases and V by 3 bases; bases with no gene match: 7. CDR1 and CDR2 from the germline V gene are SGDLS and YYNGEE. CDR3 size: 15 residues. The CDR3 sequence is CASSGTSGSSDEQFF. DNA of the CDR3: TGTGCCAGCAGCGGAACTAGCGGGAGTAGCGATGAGCAGTTCTTC.

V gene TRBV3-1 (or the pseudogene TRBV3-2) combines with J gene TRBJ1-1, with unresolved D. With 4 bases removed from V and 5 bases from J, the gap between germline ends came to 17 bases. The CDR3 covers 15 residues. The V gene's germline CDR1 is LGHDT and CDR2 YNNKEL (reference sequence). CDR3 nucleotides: TGTGCCAGCAGCCCTGCGTCCACCCCGGGGACTGAAGCTTTCTTT. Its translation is CASSPASTPGTEAFF.

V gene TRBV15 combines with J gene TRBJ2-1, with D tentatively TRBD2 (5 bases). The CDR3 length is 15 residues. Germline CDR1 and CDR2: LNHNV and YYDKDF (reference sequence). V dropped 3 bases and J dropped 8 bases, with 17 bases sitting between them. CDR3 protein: CATSRGYGVVDEQFF. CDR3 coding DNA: TGTGCCACCAGCAGGGGGTACGGGGTTGTCGATGAGCAGTTCTTC.

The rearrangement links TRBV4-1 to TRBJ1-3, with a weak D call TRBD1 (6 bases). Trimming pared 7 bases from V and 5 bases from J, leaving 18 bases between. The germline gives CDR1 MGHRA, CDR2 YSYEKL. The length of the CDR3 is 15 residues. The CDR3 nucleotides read TGCGCCAGCACATTAGGGGGGGGGCGACGAAACACCATATATTTT. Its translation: CASTLGGGRRNTIYF.

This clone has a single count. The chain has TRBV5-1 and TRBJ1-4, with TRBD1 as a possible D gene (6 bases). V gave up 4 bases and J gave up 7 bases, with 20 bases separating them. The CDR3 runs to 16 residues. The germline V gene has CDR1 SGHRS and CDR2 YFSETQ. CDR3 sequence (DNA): TGCGCCAGCAGCCTACAAGCCCAGGGGAAGGGTGAAAAACTGTTTTTT. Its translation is CASSLQAQGKGEKLFF.

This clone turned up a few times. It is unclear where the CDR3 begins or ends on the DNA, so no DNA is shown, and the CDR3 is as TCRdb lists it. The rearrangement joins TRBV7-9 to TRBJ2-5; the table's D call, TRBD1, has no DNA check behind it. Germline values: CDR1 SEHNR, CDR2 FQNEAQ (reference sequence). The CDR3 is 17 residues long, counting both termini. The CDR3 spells CASFLWTGGAVQETQYF.

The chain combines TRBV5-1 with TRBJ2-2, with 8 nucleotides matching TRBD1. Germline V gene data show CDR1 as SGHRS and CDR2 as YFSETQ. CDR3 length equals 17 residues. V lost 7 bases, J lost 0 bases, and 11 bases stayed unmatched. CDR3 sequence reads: CASGGFKGQANTGELFF. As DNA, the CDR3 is TGCGCCAGCGGAGGTTTCAAGGGACAGGCGAACACCGGGGAGCTGTTTTTT.

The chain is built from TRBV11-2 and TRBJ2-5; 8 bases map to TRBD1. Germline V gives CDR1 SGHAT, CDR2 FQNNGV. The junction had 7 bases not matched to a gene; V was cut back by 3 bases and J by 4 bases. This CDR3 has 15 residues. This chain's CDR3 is CASSFGTGGGETQYF. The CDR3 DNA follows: TGTGCCAGCAGCTTTGGGACAGGAGGTGGAGAGACCCAGTACTTC.

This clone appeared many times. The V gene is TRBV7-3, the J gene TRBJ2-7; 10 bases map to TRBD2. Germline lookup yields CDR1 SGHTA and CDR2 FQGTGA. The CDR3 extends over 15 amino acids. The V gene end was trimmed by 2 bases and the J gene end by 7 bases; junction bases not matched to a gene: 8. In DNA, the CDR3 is TGTGCCAGCAGCTTAGAACTAGCGGGACGAGGGGAGCAGTACTTC. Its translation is CASSLELAGRGEQYF.